Listed below are T cell receptor beta chains from one sample, sequenced in a study of blood T cell repertoires in COVID-19. The method was immunoSEQ multiplex PCR; TCRdb's version includes in-frame clones alone and lacks a portion of them. Of over 200,000 clones in the sample, 88% are singletons; the top ten hold roughly 2.5%. Sequencing was done on a sample of peripheral blood. These TCRs come from a woman in her fifties or sixties with acute or convalescent COVID-19. The CDR3 runs from the conserved cysteine through the conserved F or W. The D gene is left open where the match is weak. The size field is filled for only some rows; it gives once, few, many or a size class.

TRBJ1-5	.	TRBV19	14	.	TGTGCCAGTGCCCCCGGGACAAACAATCAGCCCCAGCATTTT	CASAPGTNNQPQHF
TRBJ2-7	TRBD1	TRBV30	13	once	TGTGCCTGGAGAGACAGGGGGCCAGACGAGCAGTACTTC	CAWRDRGPDEQYF
TRBJ2-1	TRBD2	TRBV24-1	13	once	TGTGCCACCAGTGATTTTGGAGCGGGGGAGCAGTTCTTC	CATSDFGAGEQFF
TRBJ2-5	TRBD1	TRBV9	16	.	TGTGCCAGCAGCGTATCAGACAGGGTTCCCCAAGAGACCCAGTACTTC	CASSVSDRVPQETQYF
TRBJ2-7	TRBD2	TRBV4-3	15	once	TGCGCCAGCAGCCAAGATCTGGCGGGAGGGGGCGAGCAGTACTTC	CASSQDLAGGGEQYF
TRBJ1-6	.	TRBV6-1	14	.	TGTGCCAGCAGTGAGGCCGTGAACAATTCACCCCTCCACTTT	CASSEAVNNSPLHF
TRBJ2-5	TRBD1	TRBV6-1	14	.	TGTGCCAGCAGTGAAATGACAGGGGGCCTGACCCAGTACTTC	CASSEMTGGLTQYF
TRBJ2-1	TRBD2	TRBV5-1	14	.	TGCGCCAGCAGCATAACTAGCGGATACAATGAGCAGTTCTTC	CASSITSGYNEQFF
TRBJ1-5	TRBD1	TRBV12-3/TRBV12-4	13	.	TGTGCCAGCAGGGGACAGGTCAATCAGCCCCAGCATTTT	CASRGQVNQPQHF
TRBJ1-1	.	TRBV28	15	once	TGTGCCAGCAGTTTACGTCAGGGGATGAACACTGAAGCTTTCTTT	CASSLRQGMNTEAFF
TRBJ1-2	.	TRBV6-5	15	.	TGTGCCAGCCGCCTAAGTCCGGGGATAGATCGCGGCTACACCTTC	CASRLSPGIDRGYTF
TRBJ1-2	.	TRBV19	12	.	TGTGCCAGTAGTATAGGATTGGAGGGCTACACCTTC	CASSIGLEGYTF
TRBJ2-1	.	TRBV5-1	12	.	TGCGCCAGCAGCTACACCTACAATGAGCAGTTCTTC	CASSYTYNEQFF
TRBJ1-2	TRBD1	TRBV9	14	.	TGTGCCAGTAGCCCGGGACAGGGGTGGAGCGGCTACACCTTC	CASSPGQGWSGYTF
TRBJ1-3	.	TRBV2	15	.	TGTGCCAGCAGTGAAATCGGCTCAGGCGGAAACACCATATATTTT	CASSEIGSGGNTIYF
TRBJ1-4	.	TRBV15	15	once	TGTGCCACCAGCACCCACAGGCTACTTAATGAAAAACTGTTTTTT	CATSTHRLLNEKLFF
TRBJ1-4	TRBD1	TRBV15	16	.	TGTGCCACCAGCAGCGGGACAGTGGGGACTAATGAAAAACTGTTTTTT	CATSSGTVGTNEKLFF
TRBJ1-5	.	TRBV10-2	13	few	TGCGCCAGCAGTGGGACATTGAGACAGCCCCAGCATTTT	CASSGTLRQPQHF
TRBJ2-6	.	TRBV6-5	16	.	TGTGCCAGCAGTTACTCTGAGAGCTCTGGGGCCAACGTCCTGACTTTC	CASSYSESSGANVLTF
TRBJ2-3	TRBD2	TRBV6-4	14	.	TGTGCCAGCAGCGCGGGGGGTAGCACAGATACGCAGTATTTT	CASSAGGSTDTQYF
TRBJ1-2	.	TRBV12-3/TRBV12-4	13	.	TGTGCCAGCAGTTTGACTGTTAACTATGGCTACACCTTC	CASSLTVNYGYTF
TRBJ2-3	TRBD2	TRBV27	14	.	TGTGCCACAGGACTAGCGGGCTTCACAGATACGCAGTATTTT	CATGLAGFTDTQYF
TRBJ2-2	TRBD2	TRBV19	16	.	TGTGCCAGTAAAGGGACTAGCGGGGCGAACACCGGGGAGCTGTTTTTT	CASKGTSGANTGELFF
TRBJ1-1	.	TRBV4-1	15	once	TGCGCCAGCAGCCATCTAACTCGGGGGACCACTGAAGCTTTCTTT	CASSHLTRGTTEAFF
TRBJ1-5	TRBD1	TRBV28	15	.	TGTGCCAGCAGTTTACCGACAGGGGGTAGGGAGCCCCAGCATTTT	CASSLPTGGREPQHF
TRBJ2-7	TRBD2	TRBV7-9	16	few	TGTGCCAGCAGCTTACCTAGCGGTCCTCCCTCCTACGAGCAGTACTTC	CASSLPSGPPSYEQYF
TRBJ1-2	.	TRBV10-3	15	.	TGTGCCATCAGTGAGTTTGGCGACGGGAGCTATGGCTACACCTTC	CAISEFGDGSYGYTF
TRBJ1-1	.	TRBV29-1	14	.	TGCAGCGTTAAAAAATCAGATATGAACACTGAAGCTTTCTTT	CSVKKSDMNTEAFF
TRBJ2-7	.	TRBV5-1	14	.	TGCGCCAGCAGCTTTCTCAGGGGAACCTACGAGCAGTACTTC	CASSFLRGTYEQYF
TRBJ1-2	.	TRBV10-3	14	.	TGTGCCATCAGTGAGTCAGGAGGGAACTATGGCTACACCTTC	CAISESGGNYGYTF
TRBJ1-4	TRBD1	TRBV5-1	17	.	TGCGCCAGCAGCTCAGTCCCGGGACAGGGTCGAGGTGAAAAACTGTTTTTT	CASSSVPGQGRGEKLFF
TRBJ1-1	.	TRBV2	16	.	TGTGCCAGCAAGGTCCTTCCCGGACAGATAGGAACTGAAGCTTTCTTT	CASKVLPGQIGTEAFF
TRBJ1-1	TRBD1	TRBV11-3	14	.	TGTGCCAGCAGTTCCGGGACAGGGAGTACTGAAGCTTTCTTT	CASSSGTGSTEAFF
TRBJ2-2	.	TRBV11-2	17	once	TGTGCCAGCAGCCTTAGGTACTCGCGGAGCCAGTTGAGGGAGCTGTTTTTT	CASSLRYSRSQLRELFF
TRBJ2-7	.	TRBV10-3	12	.	TGTGCCATCAGGGACAGACCGGGGGAGCAGTACTTC	CAIRDRPGEQYF
TRBJ1-1	.	TRBV30	13	.	TGTGCCTGGAGCGCGACAGAGAACACTGAAGCTTTCTTT	CAWSATENTEAFF
TRBJ1-4	.	TRBV7-2	12	.	TGTGCCAGCAGCCCACCTAGTGAAAAACTGTTTTTT	CASSPPSEKLFF
TRBJ2-4	.	TRBV19	18	.	TGTGCCAGTAGTCTGTTCACAGGGAGGGGGATAGCCAAAAACATTCAGTACTTC	CASSLFTGRGIAKNIQYF
TRBJ1-5	TRBD1	TRBV5-6	17	.	TGTGCCAGCAGCTCCACCGGACAGGGGCATGGCAATCAGCCCCAGCATTTT	CASSSTGQGHGNQPQHF
TRBJ1-4	.	TRBV19	14	.	TGTGCCAGTAGTATATGGCCAACTAATGAAAAACTGTTTTTT	CASSIWPTNEKLFF
TRBJ2-2	.	TRBV5-1	15	.	TGCGCCAGCAGCCTAGTGACAGGGAACACCGGGGAGCTGTTTTTT	CASSLVTGNTGELFF
TRBJ1-2	.	TRBV27	14	.	TGTGCCAGCAGTTTATCGTTCGGGGTAGTGGGCTACACCTTC	CASSLSFGVVGYTF
TRBJ2-1	TRBD1	TRBV9	16	.	TGTGCCAGCAGCACCCGGACAGGGGGGTCCTACAATGAGCAGTTCTTC	CASSTRTGGSYNEQFF
TRBJ2-2	TRBD2	TRBV15	18	.	TGTGCCACCAGCAGAGCTGGGAGGGCTATCGCGAACACCGGGGAGCTGTTTTTT	CATSRAGRAIANTGELFF
TRBJ2-3	TRBD1	TRBV29-1	14	.	TGCAGCGCCCCCGGGACAGGGGGCACAGATACGCAGTATTTT	CSAPGTGGTDTQYF
TRBJ2-3	.	TRBV6-5	15	.	TGTGCCAGCAGGCCGACGTGGGGCTGGGGAGATACGCAGTATTTT	CASRPTWGWGDTQYF
TRBJ2-2	.	TRBV5-1	13	.	TGCGCCAGCAGCTTGCAGGGGTTCGGGGAGCTGTTTTTT	CASSLQGFGELFF
TRBJ2-5	TRBD2	TRBV4-1	17	.	TGCGCCAGCAGCCCCCGACTAGCACGGGGGAAGCAAGAGACCCAGTACTTC	CASSPRLARGKQETQYF